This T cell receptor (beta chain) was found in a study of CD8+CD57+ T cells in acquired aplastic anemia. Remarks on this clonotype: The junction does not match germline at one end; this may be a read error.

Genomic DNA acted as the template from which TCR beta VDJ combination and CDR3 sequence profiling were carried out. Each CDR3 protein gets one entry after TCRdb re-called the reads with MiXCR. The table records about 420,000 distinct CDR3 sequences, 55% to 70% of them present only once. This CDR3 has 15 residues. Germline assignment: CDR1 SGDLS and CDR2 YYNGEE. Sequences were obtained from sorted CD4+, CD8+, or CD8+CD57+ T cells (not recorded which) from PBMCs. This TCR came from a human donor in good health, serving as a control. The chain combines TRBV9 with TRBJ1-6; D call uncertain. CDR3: CASSLAERANYPLHF. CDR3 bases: TGCGCCAGCAGCCTAGCCGAGAGGGCGAATTACCCCCTCCACTTT.